This T cell receptor (beta chain) originates from a study of blood T cell repertoires in COVID-19. Study details: Samples taken during acute and convalescent COVID-19 were collected in the United States, Italy and Spain.

The CDR3 runs to 16 residues. The trim removed 4 bases at V and 0 bases at J, leaving 2 bases unmatched. In germline, CDR1 is SGHNT, CDR2 YENEEA. Produced via immunoSEQ multiplex PCR; TCRdb's table is partial and in-frame only. The sample contains 200,000 to 250,000 clones, about 91% of which appear only once. The sample was peripheral blood. The receptor was isolated from a man aged 25-45 years with acute or convalescent COVID-19. The gene calls are TRBV11-3 and TRBJ2-2; 10 nucleotides line up with TRBD2. In DNA form, the CDR3 reads TGTGCCAGCAGCTCTGGACTAGCGGCGAACACCGGGGAGCTGTTTTTT. This sequence encodes CASSSGLAANTGELFF.